This T cell receptor (beta chain) was found in a study of cytomegalovirus exposure and HLA in healthy donors. Notes on the study in general: The study put roughly 160 TCR beta chains on its list as cytomegalovirus-associated. What was likely a sequencing artifact was a cluster of highly shared sequence variants.

V was pared by 1 base and J by 5 bases, with 14 bases between. The CDR3 length is 16 residues. The germline CDR1 and CDR2 sequences are LGHNA and YNFKEQ. Comments on this clone: The target antigen is unknown.

The PCR was carried out with 60 Vbeta primers and 13 Jbeta primers. Clones were read by immunoSEQ multiplex PCR, and TCRdb kept only the in-frame ones, dropping some. Of approximately 90,000 clones in the sample, approximately 81% are singletons; the top ten hold 6% to 7.5%. The sequenced sample consisted of PBMCs. The chain uses TRBV4-2 and TRBJ1-4; tentatively, D is TRBD1 (6 bases). The clonotype comes from a man aged 40-55 years in good health and CMV-seropositive. Here the CDR3 reads CASSQGTGPTNEKLFF. The DNA of the CDR3 is TGTGCCAGCAGCCAAGGAACAGGGCCCACCAATGAAAAACTGTTTTTT.